The rows below give T cell receptor beta chains drawn from one sample of a study of shared clonotypes between healthy human individuals. Repertoires were generated with immunoSEQ multiplex PCR, while TCRdb's copy carries only in-frame clones and drops some. The table has around 1.9 million clones, around 95% seen once; the top ten hold around 1.8%. The specimen was naive CD8+ T cells from PBMCs. Receptors originate from a young man in good health. Some clones in this sample may be carry-over from other donors' samples. Each CDR3 is given without its conserved first and last residue. Rows may omit the clone size; those that give it use once, few, many or a size class.

len	v_gene	abundance	j_gene	CDR3aa
15	TRBV27	NA	TRBJ1-5	ASSLRSVGTGNQPQH
16	TRBV27	NA	TRBJ2-5	ASSPPRLAGGPLETQY
11	TRBV7-9	few	TRBJ1-5	ASSLDKGQPQH
10	TRBV11-2	NA	NA	ASSLQSYEQY
12	TRBV7-8	NA	TRBJ1-1	ASSDPGGGTEAF
12	TRBV7-8	NA	TRBJ2-7	ASSLVPETYEQY
9	TRBV21-1	NA	TRBJ2-2	AGPRGVRLF
12	TRBV5-4	NA	TRBJ2-1	ASSLALGGHEQF
10	TRBV15	NA	TRBJ1-1	ATSPRDSEAF
16	TRBV19	once	TRBJ1-1	ASKGWGSPTRMNTEAF
13	TRBV6-6	NA	TRBJ1-1	ASSYGGGWGTEAF
13	TRBV4-1	NA	TRBJ2-7	ASSHLAGPTYEQY
13	TRBV9	NA	TRBJ2-3	ASSVGLAGADTQY
14	TRBV13	NA	TRBJ2-2	ASRDSGRLNTGELF
11	TRBV7-9	NA	TRBJ2-3	ASSSGTSDTQY
13	TRBV9	NA	TRBJ2-1	ASRASLAAGNEQF
15	TRBV6-1	few	TRBJ1-5	ASSAFQGPWGNQPQH